This TCR beta chain was sequenced during a study of blood T cell repertoires in COVID-19. Study in general: Material from acute and convalescent COVID-19 was sourced from the United States, Italy and Spain. In each case, the material was cDNA or gDNA derived from T cells, B-cell-depleted T cells, or PBMCs.

As originally analysed: Estimation of nucleated cell counts relied on the amplification of reference gene primers. Sequenced by immunoSEQ multiplex PCR; TCRdb stores in-frame clones only, minus some. The DNA was the basis for D and trimming; V, J and clone size are from that table. The data hold some 150,000 clones, with approximately 86% observed a single time. The germline CDR1 and CDR2 sequences are SGHTS and YDEGEE. The V gene lost 6 bases and the J gene lost 7 bases, with 17 bases spanning the gap. The CDR3 has 13 residues. This sequence originates from a woman aged 60 to 75 with acute or convalescent COVID-19. The sample taken for sequencing was peripheral blood. The V and J genes are TRBV5-8 and TRBJ2-7, with D possibly matching TRBD2 (5 bases). The CDR3 DNA follows: TGTGCCAGCAATCTTGGACTCGTGGAGGAGCAGTACTTC. Encoded protein: CASNLGLVEEQYF.